This paragraph covers one TCR beta chain sequence. This sample was taken from a study of cytomegalovirus exposure and HLA in healthy donors. Germline V CDR1 and CDR2: PRHDT, FYEKMQ (reference sequence). Trimming cost V 5 bases and J 0 bases, with 15 bases left between them. This CDR3 comprises 16 residues. Donors counted as nominally healthy when sampled, yet unrecorded immune exposures were likely. PCR amplification relied on 60 Vbeta primers (plus 13 Jbeta primers). Produced via immunoSEQ multiplex PCR; TCRdb's table is partial and in-frame only. The data contain 140,000 or so clones, nearly 85% of them singletons.

The chain employs TRBV13 and TRBJ2-3; perhaps TRBD2 as D (6 bases). The clonotype originates from a male donor in good health and CMV-seronegative. Sample: PBMCs. The CDR3 bases are TGTGCCAGCAGCCAACGAATAGCGGATAGCACAGATACGCAGTATTTT. Protein sequence: CASSQRIADSTDTQYF. Variable domain in full (rest from reference TRBV13 and TRBJ2-3): AAGVIQSPRHLIKEKRETATLKCYPIPRHDTVYWYQQGPGQDPQFLISFYEKMQSDKGSIPDRFSAQQFSDYHSELNMSSLELGDSALYFCASSQRIADSTDTQYFGPGTRLTVL.